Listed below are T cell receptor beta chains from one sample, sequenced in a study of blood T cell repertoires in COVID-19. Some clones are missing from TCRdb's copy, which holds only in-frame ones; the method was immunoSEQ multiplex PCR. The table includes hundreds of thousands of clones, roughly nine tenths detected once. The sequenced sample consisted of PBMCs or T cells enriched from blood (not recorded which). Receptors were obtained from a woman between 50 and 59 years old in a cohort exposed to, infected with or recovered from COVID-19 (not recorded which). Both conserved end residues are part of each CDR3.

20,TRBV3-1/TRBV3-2,CASSQVPGSGGTSSYNEQFF
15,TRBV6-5,CASSWSGTGGDTQYF
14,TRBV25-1,CASSGTGDRGGYTF
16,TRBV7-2,CASSLRFQGSSYEQYF
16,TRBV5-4,CASSSGGQGGNQPQHF
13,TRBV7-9,CASSRDRAGEQFF
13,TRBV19,CASSSRANYGYTF
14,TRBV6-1,CASSENQGGYGYTF
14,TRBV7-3,CASSGGQASNEQFF
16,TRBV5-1,CASSWRQTKNTDTQYF
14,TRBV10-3,CATTGGLGRYEQYF
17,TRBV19,CASSPGLAGGLGDTQYF
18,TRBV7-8,CASSLEIRKLARINEQFF